This T cell receptor beta chain was sequenced during a study of cytomegalovirus exposure and HLA in healthy donors. Study summary: Prior work identified around 120 million unique TCR beta sequences in some 180 million T cells. Tens of millions of unique TCRs, all from HLA-typed donors, were included in an early release of the data.

The primer mix had 60 Vbeta and 13 Jbeta primers. Sequencing used immunoSEQ multiplex PCR; TCRdb keeps in-frame clones, though not all of them. The listing contains about 84,000 clones. As concerns this clone: Its antigen is unidentified.

CDR3 length equals 19 residues. Trimming took off 2 bases at V and 0 bases at J, with 18 bases between the two ends. Germline CDR1 is SGHKS and CDR2 is YYEKEE (reference sequence). The study, taken as a whole, reports: With high specificity and sensitivity, the classifier reportedly diagnosed cytomegalovirus status. Common viral pathogens (according to a later analysis) appeared linked to several of the most significant clusters.

This sequence originates from a man aged 50-60 years in good health and CMV-seronegative. The specimen was PBMCs. The rearrangement joins TRBV5-5 to TRBJ1-6, with D possibly matching TRBD1 (6 bases). In DNA form, the CDR3 reads TGTGCCAGCAGCTTCTTACAGGGATCCAGGAGCTCCTATAATTCACCCCTCCACTTT. This codes for CASSFLQGSRSSYNSPLHF.